The rows below give T cell receptor beta chains drawn from one sample of a study of blood T cell repertoires in COVID-19. The table came from immunoSEQ multiplex PCR; TCRdb's copy has only in-frame clones and leaves some out. The data show about 64,000 clones, about 88% seen once. The sequencing sample was made of PBMCs or T cells enriched from blood (not recorded which). These receptor sequences come from a woman in her 40s who had recovered from COVID-19. Both conserved end residues are part of each CDR3. A D gene is named only where the DNA matches it firmly. Only some rows state a clone size, as once, few, many or a class for expanded clones.

clone_size	d_call	v_call	j_call	cdr3_aa	cdr3_nt
NA	TRBD2	TRBV11-2	TRBJ2-3	CASSVTRGTSGYTDTQYF	TGTGCCAGCAGCGTAACACGGGGGACTAGCGGATACACAGATACGCAGTATTTT
few	TRBD1	TRBV3-1/TRBV3-2	TRBJ1-1	CASSPQSWTGLNTEAFF	TGTGCCAGCAGCCCACAGTCATGGACAGGGCTGAACACTGAAGCTTTCTTT
few	NA	TRBV7-6	TRBJ1-3	CASSLTGNSGNTIYF	TGTGCCAGCAGCCTTACAGGGAACTCTGGAAACACCATATATTTT
NA	NA	TRBV4-1	TRBJ1-1	CASSQEIQNTEAFF	TGCGCCAGCAGCCAAGAGATACAGAACACTGAAGCTTTCTTT
NA	NA	TRBV7-6	TRBJ2-7	CASSLKQSGSFYEQYF	TGTGCCAGCAGCTTAAAACAAAGTGGGAGTTTCTACGAGCAGTACTTC
NA	TRBD1	TRBV6-4	TRBJ1-3	CASPRQGISGNTIYF	TGTGCCAGCCCCAGACAGGGGATCTCTGGAAACACCATATATTTT
once	NA	TRBV18	TRBJ1-5	CASSPAENQPQHF	TGTGCCAGCTCACCGGCGGAAAATCAGCCCCAGCATTTT
NA	TRBD1	TRBV25-1	TRBJ1-6	CASSGGQAYNSPLHF	TGTGCCAGCAGTGGTGGACAGGCCTATAATTCACCCCTCCACTTT
NA	NA	TRBV2	TRBJ1-5	CASSPHISNQPQHF	TGTGCCAGCAGCCCTCACATTAGCAATCAGCCCCAGCATTTT
NA	TRBD1	TRBV5-1	TRBJ1-3	CASRRTSWTGGSNTIYF	TGCGCCAGCAGACGAACTTCGTGGACAGGGGGTTCAAACACCATATATTTT
NA	NA	TRBV7-9	TRBJ2-2	CASSLAQEGELFF	TGTGCCAGCAGCTTAGCCCAGGAAGGGGAGCTGTTTTTT
NA	TRBD1	TRBV10-3	TRBJ1-3	CAIQGASGNTIYF	TGTGCCATACAGGGGGCGAGTGGAAACACCATATATTTT
NA	NA	TRBV3-1/TRBV3-2	TRBJ2-1	CASSQEIGGRFF	TGTGCCAGCAGCCAAGAAATAGGGGGTCGGTTCTTC
NA	NA	TRBV6-5	TRBJ1-1	CASSTRGFTEAFF	TGTGCCAGCAGCACCCGGGGGTTCACTGAAGCTTTCTTT
NA	TRBD2	TRBV19	TRBJ2-3	CASRTSGGQPDTQYF	TGTGCCAGTAGAACTAGCGGGGGCCAGCCAGATACGCAGTATTTT
NA	NA	TRBV21-1	TRBJ2-1	CASSKRTGGGNEQFF	TGTGCCAGCAGCAAAAGGACAGGGGGAGGCAATGAGCAGTTCTTC
NA	TRBD2	TRBV7-2	TRBJ2-3	CASSLRLAGGTDTQYF	TGTGCCAGCAGCTTACGCCTAGCGGGAGGTACAGATACGCAGTATTTT
NA	NA	TRBV14	TRBJ1-2	CASSPAGIVNYGYTF	TGTGCCAGCAGCCCCGCGGGGATCGTTAACTATGGCTACACCTTC
NA	NA	TRBV18	TRBJ1-5	CASSQQGKGSNQPQHF	TGTGCCAGCTCACAACAGGGTAAGGGCAGCAATCAGCCCCAGCATTTT
NA	TRBD1	TRBV10-2	TRBJ2-1	CASSEAGGRFLNEQFF	TGCGCCAGCAGTGAGGCAGGGGGAAGGTTTCTTAATGAGCAGTTCTTC
NA	NA	TRBV7-9	TRBJ2-7	CASSFMMIGSSYEQYF	TGTGCCAGCAGCTTTATGATGATTGGGAGCTCCTACGAGCAGTACTTC
NA	TRBD1	TRBV6-6	TRBJ1-1	CASSYAGQTNTEAFF	TGTGCCAGCAGTTACGCGGGACAGACAAACACTGAAGCTTTCTTT
NA	NA	TRBV4-1	TRBJ1-3	CASSQGRVDTIYF	TGCGCCAGCAGCCAGGGGAGGGTGGACACCATATATTTT
NA	NA	TRBV4-2	TRBJ2-5	CASSQAGADQETQYF	TGTGCCAGCAGCCAAGCAGGGGCGGACCAAGAGACCCAGTACTTC
NA	TRBD1	TRBV18	TRBJ2-2	CASSLDRDTGELFF	TGTGCCAGCTCACTTGACAGGGACACCGGGGAGCTGTTTTTT
NA	NA	TRBV24-1	TRBJ2-1	CATSDFARASSYNEQFF	TGTGCCACCAGTGATTTTGCGCGGGCCAGCTCCTACAATGAGCAGTTCTTC
once	TRBD1	TRBV18	TRBJ2-5	CASSRGQDHQETQYF	TGTGCCAGCTCACGAGGACAGGACCACCAAGAGACCCAGTACTTC
NA	NA	TRBV7-8	TRBJ1-6	CASSLVRRREGNSPLHF	TGTGCCAGCAGCTTAGTCCGAAGGCGGGAAGGTAATTCACCCCTCCACTTT
NA	NA	TRBV12-3/TRBV12-4	TRBJ1-4	CASSLDPEKLFF	TGTGCCAGCAGTTTAGATCCGGAAAAACTGTTTTTT
NA	TRBD1	TRBV19	TRBJ1-5	CASSIGQGFNNQPQHF	TGTGCCAGTAGTATAGGACAGGGGTTTAACAATCAGCCCCAGCATTTT
NA	NA	TRBV6-1	TRBJ1-2	CASSEAMGAIYGYTF	TGTGCCAGCAGTGAAGCAATGGGGGCCATCTATGGCTACACCTTC
NA	TRBD2	TRBV7-9	TRBJ2-7	CASSLGTSGVYEQYF	TGTGCCAGCAGCTTAGGGACTAGCGGGGTCTACGAGCAGTACTTC
NA	NA	TRBV7-3	TRBJ1-1	CASSLTGTQNTEAFF	TGTGCCAGCAGCTTAACGGGCACCCAGAACACTGAAGCTTTCTTT
many	TRBD1	TRBV7-3	TRBJ1-2	CASSLSPLIDPGTAYGYTF	TGTGCCAGCAGCTTATCCCCCCTCATAGACCCAGGGACAGCCTATGGCTACACCTTC
NA	NA	TRBV27	TRBJ1-3	CASSLSSRLQGPGNTIYF	TGTGCCAGCAGTTTATCGTCTAGATTACAGGGACCTGGAAACACCATATATTTT
NA	TRBD1	TRBV5-1	TRBJ1-1	CASSRGQGNTEAFF	TGCGCCAGCAGCCGAGGACAGGGGAACACTGAAGCTTTCTTT
NA	TRBD1	TRBV27	TRBJ1-1	CASSVGQSNTEAFF	TGTGCCAGCAGTGTGGGACAGTCCAACACTGAAGCTTTCTTT
NA	TRBD1	TRBV27	TRBJ2-7	CASSLQGPTYEQYF	TGTGCCAGCAGCCTACAGGGGCCCACCTACGAGCAGTACTTC
few	NA	TRBV6-4	TRBJ1-2	CASSEEQSYGYTF	TGTGCCAGCAGTGAGGAGCAAAGCTATGGCTACACCTTC
NA	NA	TRBV2	TRBJ1-5	CASSEASRYSNQPQHF	TGTGCCAGCAGTGAAGCGAGCAGGTATAGCAATCAGCCCCAGCATTTT
NA	TRBD1	TRBV4-1	TRBJ1-2	CASSRQQGASGYGYTF	TGCGCCAGCAGCCGCCAACAGGGGGCGTCGGGCTATGGCTACACCTTC
once	TRBD2	TRBV6-1	TRBJ2-1	CASSEIAGGRNEQFF	TGTGCCAGCAGTGAGATAGCGGGGGGTAGAAATGAGCAGTTCTTC
NA	TRBD1	TRBV14	TRBJ2-7	CASSLTYTGAGSYEQYF	TGTGCCAGCAGCCTCACCTACACAGGGGCGGGTTCCTACGAGCAGTACTTC
NA	TRBD2	TRBV3-1/TRBV3-2	TRBJ2-6	CASSQEWRGGLRSVGANVLTF	TGTGCCAGCAGCCAAGAATGGCGGGGGGGCCTCCGGTCTGTGGGGGCCAACGTCCTGACTTTC
NA	TRBD1	TRBV29-1	TRBJ1-5	CSVAGGWDQPQHF	TGCAGCGTTGCAGGGGGCTGGGATCAGCCCCAGCATTTT
NA	TRBD1	TRBV10-2	TRBJ2-1	CASSRQGTYNEQFF	TGCGCCAGCAGTAGACAGGGGACCTACAATGAGCAGTTCTTC
NA	TRBD2	TRBV5-1	TRBJ2-1	CASSPIAGAYYNEQFF	TGCGCCAGCAGTCCTATAGCGGGGGCTTACTACAATGAGCAGTTCTTC
NA	NA	TRBV27	TRBJ2-3	CASSFGGHSTDTQYF	TGTGCCAGCAGTTTTGGAGGGCATAGCACAGATACGCAGTATTTT
NA	NA	TRBV3-1/TRBV3-2	TRBJ2-5	CASRYTGLWETQYF	TGTGCCAGCAGGTACACAGGGTTATGGGAGACCCAGTACTTC
once	NA	TRBV18	TRBJ2-3	CASSPGRPTDTQYF	TGTGCCAGCTCACCAGGCCGCCCAACAGATACGCAGTATTTT
NA	TRBD2	TRBV10-1	TRBJ2-3	CASSDGGSFSTDTQYF	TGCGCCAGCAGTGACGGGGGGAGCTTTTCCACAGATACGCAGTATTTT
NA	NA	TRBV9	TRBJ1-2	CASSLTGDNHGYTF	TGTGCCAGCAGCCTCACCGGGGACAATCATGGCTACACCTTC